What follows are 28 T cell receptor beta chains derived from one specimen sequenced in a study of blood T cell repertoires in COVID-19 (dated by TCRdb to about 2020). The library was built by means of the immunoSEQ multiplex PCR assay. The clones in this table, taken by TCRdb from immuneACCESS, are in-frame only. Not every clone is retained; where verified, under half of the shortfall comes from an unresolved V gene, and the cause of the rest is unknown. The sample data list about 15,000 clones, and roughly 80% of these were observed just once. Of the sample, 15% to 20% is held by the ten largest clones. Sequencing used peripheral blood. The receptor set was obtained from a human donor in a cohort sampled during active COVID-19.

The chain joins TRBV27 to TRBJ2-7; 8 bases are a match to TRBD2. With V trimmed by 7 bases and J by 2 bases, 16 bases remained unmatched. Looked up from germline, CDR1 is MNHEY and CDR2 is SMNVEV (reference sequence). The CDR3 covers 17 residues. In DNA, the CDR3 is TGTGCCAGCAACCCCTCGCGGGGGGTTGGGAATACCTACGAGCAGTACTTC. Amino acid sequence: CASNPSRGVGNTYEQYF.

The chain carries TRBV12-3 or TRBV12-4 and TRBJ1-5; D not certain. This CDR3 is 13 amino acids long. Trimming took off 3 bases at V and 7 bases at J, with 10 bases between the two ends. The CDR3 DNA sequence: TGTGCCAGCAGTTTGGGGAGATTGCAGCCCCAGCATTTT. Translating gives CASSLGRLQPQHF.

J is TRBJ1-4 and V is TRBV3-1 (or the pseudogene TRBV3-2); D ambiguous. The CDR3 contains 13 residues. With 1 base removed from V and 5 bases from J, the gap between germline ends came to 5 bases. From germline, CDR1 is LGHDT and CDR2 YNNKEL (reference sequence). CDR3 region: CASSQAGNEKLFF. In DNA, the CDR3 is TGTGCCAGCAGCCAAGCCGGGAATGAAAAACTGTTTTTT.

V is TRBV4-1 and J is TRBJ2-7, with 9 bases that match TRBD1. V was pared by 8 bases and J by 2 bases, with 7 bases of the junction left unmatched. This CDR3 is 14 amino acids long. CDR1 and CDR2 (germline): MGHRA, YSYEKL. The CDR3 nucleotides are TGCGCCAGCCAACCTAGGACAGGGGCCTACGAGCAGTACTTC. This sequence encodes CASQPRTGAYEQYF.

This chain uses TRBV20-1 with TRBJ1-2, with D possibly matching TRBD1 (6 bases). This CDR3 has 14 amino acids. Germline V lookup: CDR1 DFQATT, CDR2 SNEGSKA (reference sequence). V was pared by 3 bases and J by 8 bases, with 19 bases between. CDR3 region: CSASPPPPGVGYTF. DNA of the CDR3: TGCAGTGCTAGTCCTCCCCCCCCAGGGGTCGGCTACACCTTC.

The chain recombines TRBV25-1 with TRBJ1-1; no definite D call. Germline loops: CDR1 MGHDK, CDR2 SYGVNS. This CDR3 has 15 residues. The V end was cut by 0 bases, the J end by 0 bases, with 8 bases between. The CDR3 protein is CASSEYADMNTEAFF. The CDR3, as DNA: TGTGCCAGCAGTGAATATGCAGACATGAACACTGAAGCTTTCTTT.

V gene TRBV15 combines with J gene TRBJ2-5, with D unclear. The CDR3 sequence is 15 residues long. Deletions cut 0 bases from V and 2 bases from J, with 10 bases between. Germline values: CDR1 LNHNV, CDR2 YYDKDF (reference sequence). For the CDR3, the DNA is TGTGCCACCAGCAGAGATATACAGAATCAAGAGACCCAGTACTTC. This translates into CATSRDIQNQETQYF.

This clone ranks as medium-sized. The gene calls are TRBV11-2 and TRBJ1-2; 8 bases agree with TRBD1. Germline-derived CDR1 and CDR2 are SGHAT and FQNNGV. Losses at the gene ends were 5 bases for V and 2 bases for J; bases not matched to a gene: 7. This CDR3 is 15 amino acids long. In DNA, the CDR3 is TGTGCCAGCAGCGCCCGACAGGGGTGGAACTATGGCTACACCTTC. It encodes CASSARQGWNYGYTF.

The chain couples TRBV10-2 to TRBJ2-7, with 11 positions matching TRBD2. In germline, CDR1 is WSHSY, CDR2 SAAADI. V dropped 8 bases and J dropped 6; count of bases not matched to a gene: 12. The CDR3 has 15 residues. In nucleotides, the CDR3 is TGCGCCAGCGGAGACACTAGCGGGAGTATCGGCGAGCAGTACTTC. Protein: CASGDTSGSIGEQYF.

This chain uses TRBV6-5 with TRBJ1-5; no firm D call. V was pared by 6 bases and J by 4 bases, with 16 bases between. Per the germline V gene, CDR1 is MNHEY and CDR2 is SVGAGI. The CDR3 consists of 15 residues. The CDR3 protein is CASSTSGSSNQPQHF. In DNA form, the CDR3 reads TGTGCCAGCAGCACCAGCGGTAGTTCGAATCAGCCCCAGCATTTT.

The chain recombines TRBV4-3 with TRBJ2-1, with 10 bases aligning to TRBD2. J gave up 4 bases and V 0 bases, and 3 bases lay outside the gene matches. There are 16 residues in the CDR3. Germline CDR1 reads LGHNA; CDR2 reads YSLEER. The CDR3 DNA follows: TGCGCCAGCAGCCAAGAACTAGCGGGGATGTACAATGAGCAGTTCTTC. This gives the protein CASSQELAGMYNEQFF.

V is TRBV24-1 and J is TRBJ2-5; 7 bases are shared with TRBD1. Germline CDR1 KGHDR, CDR2 SFDVKD. CDR3 size: 15 residues. V was clipped by 3 bases and J by 5 bases; unmatched bases: 8. The CDR3 DNA follows: TGTGCCACCAGTGATCCCACGACAGGGCGCGAGACCCAGTACTTC. Its translation: CATSDPTTGRETQYF.

The table lists this clone with a count of one. This chain uses TRBV7-2 with TRBJ1-2; TRBD1 matches at 7 bases. Germline V lookup: CDR1 SGHTA, CDR2 FQGNSA. The junction had 11 bases not matched to a gene; V was cut back by 5 bases and J by 2 bases. This CDR3 has 16 residues. The CDR3 DNA reads TGTGCCAGCAGCCAATCCTCCCGGGACAGAAACTATGGCTACACCTTC. Amino acids: CASSQSSRDRNYGYTF.

This chain links TRBV5-1 with TRBJ2-7; no clear D gene. The length of the CDR3 is 13 residues. Per germline, CDR1 SGHRS and CDR2 YFSETQ. The V end lost 0 bases, the J end lost 5 bases, and 9 bases lay between the germline ends. For the CDR3, the DNA is TGCGCCAGCAGCTTGGGATATCCGGACGAGCAGTACTTC. Translated, it gives CASSLGYPDEQYF.

A remark on this clone: Other nucleotide sequences from this sample produce the same CDR3. The genes are TRBV7-2 and TRBJ2-5; TRBD2 aligns across 10 bases. Trimming cost V 6 bases and J 5 bases; bases outside gene matches: 9. The CDR3 is 15 amino acids. Germline lookup yields CDR1 SGHTA and CDR2 FQGNSA. CDR3 loop: CASSSSGGAVETQYF. The CDR3 bases are TGTGCCAGCAGTTCAAGCGGGGGGGCCGTGGAGACCCAGTACTTC.

This sequence joins TRBV18 and TRBJ1-3; 9 bases are a match to TRBD1. In germline, CDR1 is KGHSH, CDR2 LQKENI. The CDR3 contains 15 residues. The V segment lost 7 bases and the J segment 1 base; nucleotides outside the gene matches: 5. The CDR3 reads CASLPGQGSGNTIYF. DNA of the CDR3: TGTGCCAGCTTACCGGGACAGGGTTCTGGAAACACCATATATTTT.

The rearrangement joins TRBV18 to TRBJ2-7, with 7 bases fitting TRBD1. This CDR3 contains 13 residues. The V and J ends lost 3 bases and 3 bases, in that order; junction bases with no gene match: 2. CDR1 and CDR2 from the germline V gene are KGHSH and LQKENI. DNA of the CDR3: TGTGCCAGCTCACCTCGGGACAGCTACGAGCAGTACTTC. It codes for CASSPRDSYEQYF.

The V call is TRBV6-5, the J call TRBJ2-7, with a weak D call TRBD1 (6 bases). The CDR3 is 12 residues long. Trimming cost V 6 bases and J 6 bases, with 12 bases left between them. Germline assignment: CDR1 MNHEY and CDR2 SVGAGI. The CDR3 loop reads CASSQQGSEQYF. As DNA, the CDR3 is TGTGCCAGCAGCCAACAGGGAAGCGAGCAGTACTTC.

The chain links TRBV28 to TRBJ2-1; TRBD1 aligns across 7 bases. The CDR3 totals 14 residues. V shed 2 bases, J shed 8 bases, and the junction held 6 bases outside the gene matches. Germline CDR1 and CDR2: MDHEN and SYDVKM. The CDR3 DNA follows: TGTGCCAGCAGTTTACCCCACAGGGGACATGAGCAGTTCTTC. It translates to CASSLPHRGHEQFF.

The chain carries TRBV7-9 and TRBJ2-1, with 7 bases matching TRBD1. Germline assignment: CDR1 SEHNR and CDR2 FQNEAQ (reference sequence). The length of the CDR3 is 13 residues. The J segment lost 12 bases and the V segment lost 4 bases, leaving 9 bases of the junction unmatched. The CDR3 DNA is TGTGCCAGCAGCTCGTACAGGGGTTTGACGCAGTTCTTC. Translation: CASSSYRGLTQFF.

The rearrangement uses TRBV5-5 and TRBJ2-3; tentatively, D is TRBD1 (5 bases). Germline assignment: CDR1 SGHKS and CDR2 YYEKEE (reference sequence). The CDR3 loop spans 15 amino acids. Trimming took 5 bases from V and 0 from J, leaving 13 bases between them. The CDR3 protein is CASSLQVSSTDTQYF. In DNA form, the CDR3 reads TGTGCCAGCAGTCTACAGGTTTCTAGCACAGATACGCAGTATTTT.

The chain links TRBV28 to TRBJ2-7; unclear D gene. The V end was cut by 2 bases, the J end by 0 bases, with 8 bases between. The germline CDR1 and CDR2 sequences are MDHEN and SYDVKM. This CDR3 is 14 amino acids long. The CDR3 DNA reads as TGTGCCAGCAGTTTAGAACTGAGCTCCTACGAGCAGTACTTC. Protein sequence: CASSLELSSYEQYF. The full variable domain, completed using reference TRBV28 and TRBJ2-7, is DVKVTQSSRYLVKRTGEKVFLECVQDMDHENMFWYRQDPGLGLRLIYFSYDVKMKEKGDIPEGYSVSREKKERFSLILESASTNQTSMYLCASSLELSSYEQYFGPGTRLTVT.

The CDR3 coding sequence is TGTGCCAGCAGTATAATGACTAGCGGGAACACCGGGGAGCTGTTTTTT. It is translated as CASSIMTSGNTGELFF. The chain combines TRBV7-9 with TRBJ2-2, with TRBD2 matching 9 bases. Germline CDR1 reads SEHNR; CDR2 reads FQNEAQ (reference sequence). The V segment lost 6 bases and the J segment 1 base; nucleotides outside the gene matches: 6. The CDR3 extends over 16 amino acids.

V gene TRBV28 combines with J gene TRBJ1-2; the D is unclear. From germline, CDR1 is MDHEN and CDR2 SYDVKM. The CDR3 runs 13 residues. The V and J ends lost 5 bases and 5 bases respectively, with 12 bases between them. The CDR3 here is CASSPPGNYGYTF. The CDR3 DNA reads TGTGCCAGCAGTCCGCCGGGGAATTATGGCTACACCTTC.

The chain links TRBV5-6 to TRBJ2-2; D remains unclear. The germline CDR1 and CDR2 sequences are SGHDT and YYEEEE. The CDR3 spans 14 residues. V was trimmed by 4 bases and J by 4 bases, leaving 11 bases between them. The CDR3 bases are TGTGCCAGCAGCCCCCGAGAAGCCACCGGGGAGCTGTTTTTT. Translating it yields CASSPREATGELFF.

V and J are TRBV19 and TRBJ2-6; 7 bases line up with TRBD1. CDR3 size: 16 residues. Germline trimming cut 6 bases from V and 0 bases from J; bases unmatched to any gene: 5. In germline, CDR1 is LNHDA, CDR2 SQIVND (reference sequence). The CDR3 here is CASRGPGGSGANVLTF. CDR3 sequence (DNA): TGTGCCAGTAGGGGTCCAGGGGGCTCTGGGGCCAACGTCCTGACTTTC.

This clone was observed a handful of times. The V call is TRBV6-5, the J call TRBJ2-1, with 7 bases that match TRBD2. The germline V gene has CDR1 MNHEY and CDR2 SVGAGI. J was trimmed by 4 bases and V by 6 bases; bases with no gene match: 9. The CDR3 has 15 residues. CDR3 sequence (DNA): TGTGCCAGCAGAGCTACTAGCGCCGCTTACAATGAGCAGTTCTTC. Encoded protein: CASRATSAAYNEQFF.

This clone was found a few times. The CDR3 DNA reads TGCAGCGTTGCGCTCGCCAGGGGCTATGGCTACACCTTC. This gives the protein CSVALARGYGYTF. The chain carries TRBV29-1 and TRBJ1-2; D may be TRBD1 (6 bases). Germline values: CDR1 SQVTM, CDR2 ANQGSEA. Trimming took 4 bases from V and 4 from J, leaving 13 bases between them. This CDR3 has 13 residues.